This TCR beta chain was retrieved from a study of cytomegalovirus exposure and HLA in healthy donors. Healthy individuals who donated bone marrow served as the donors. The study's findings and limits: Associated with HLA alleles at 0.05 false discovery rate in a later analysis were some 16,000 TCR beta sequences.

About this clone: Its target is not known.

Trimming removed 7 bases at V and 5 bases at J, with 14 bases between. The germline gives CDR1 LNHDA, CDR2 SQIVND (reference sequence). The CDR3 contains 13 residues. The study ran its PCR with 60 Vbeta and 13 Jbeta primers. Clones were read by immunoSEQ multiplex PCR, and TCRdb kept only the in-frame ones, dropping some. The sample lists under 200,000 clones; roughly an eighth were seen once. This receptor was obtained from a man aged 50 to 59 in good health and CMV-seropositive. Input material: PBMCs. This chain uses TRBV19 with TRBJ1-1; D may be TRBD1 (5 bases). The CDR3 here is CASTQGGRTEAFF. Written as DNA, the CDR3 is TGTGCCAGTACCCAGGGCGGGAGAACTGAAGCTTTCTTT.